This record concerns one TCR beta chain sequence. Its antigen is not known. This PCR relied on a set of 60 Vbeta primers and 13 Jbeta primers. Assay used: immunoSEQ multiplex PCR; TCRdb lists only in-frame clones, some missing. The sample contains approximately 110,000 clones, 74% of which appear only once. This sample stems from a study of cytomegalovirus exposure and HLA in healthy donors. Turning to the study itself: Out of approximately 400 genotyped donors, roughly 80% belonged to the Caucasian-associated ancestry cluster. Findings and caveats of the study: Being productive about 87% or about 30% of the time was typical of most TCR beta V segments in an earlier analysis. In a later analysis, a genetic analysis reported fewer productive-TCR N-insertions in an Asian-associated ancestry cluster than the cohort average.

Sampled while nominally healthy, donors likely had unrecorded immune exposures. This CDR3 is built from 14 residues. V lost 1 base and J 1 base, leaving 7 bases between the germline ends. The germline gives CDR1 SGHTA, CDR2 FQGNSA. The clonotype originates from a man aged 45 to 65 in good health and CMV-seropositive. V is TRBV7-2 and J is TRBJ1-1; D ambiguous. Sequenced: PBMCs. Here the CDR3 DNA reads TGTGCCAGCAGCTTAGAATACGGGAACACTGAAGCTTTCTTT. This sequence encodes CASSLEYGNTEAFF.